This TCR beta chain came from a study of T-cell reconstitution after alpha-beta-depleted transplantation in children (dated by TCRdb to about 2016). For the study in its entirety: The study quantitatively tracked T-cell immune reconstitution after TCRalphabeta/CD19-depleted allogeneic hematopoietic cell transplantation in children using TCR repertoire profiling.

The method behind the library was PCR. The sequencer listed for this sample is Illumina HiSeq 2500. Molecular barcoding was employed in the preparation of TCR libraries, with unique molecular identifiers being used to normalize TCRbeta repertoire quantification. In-frame beta chains were kept once TCRdb had trimmed the public reads at Q25 with fastp and called clones with MiXCR. Records with the same CDR3 protein are collapsed into one entry carrying the most frequent genes and DNA. In all, the sample holds some 500,000 distinct CDR3 sequences, and around 17% of those were seen once. The top ten clonotypes cover approximately 3% of the sample. Comment on this clonotype: Its antigen is unknown. Base qualities were left out, and no much larger clone turns up one base away.

CDR1 SGHRS and CDR2 YFSETQ were looked up in the germline V gene. V is pruned by 0 bases and J by 6 bases, leaving 3 bases of the junction without a gene match. From the cysteine through the phenylalanine, the CDR3 covers 14 amino acids. Only the CDR3 portion is preserved as DNA: 42 bases, with reading frame beginning at the first base. The sequence is built from TRBV5-1 and TRBJ1-1; TRBD1 fits 9 bases in the junction. This specimen was PBMCs from the stem cell graft donor, taken from the stem cell graft. This clonotype was sampled from a human donor who donated a stem cell graft to a child with acute lymphoblastic leukemia. The CDR3 reads CASSLGGTGPEAFF. DNA sequence: TGCGCCAGCAGCTTGGGGGGGACAGGGCCTGAAGCTTTCTTT. The entire variable domain, with the stretches around the CDR3 drawn from the reference TRBV5-1 and TRBJ1-1 proteins, is KAGVTQTPRYLIKTRGQQVTLSCSPISGHRSVSWYQQTPGQGLQFLFEYFSETQRNKGNFPGRFSGRQFSNSRSEMNVSTLELGDSALYLCASSLGGTGPEAFFGQGTRLTVV.